The 22 T cell receptor beta chains below were found in one sample sequenced in a study of vaccination effects on CD4 cells after COVID-19. Cultured cells yielded isolated CD4+ T cells after less than 11 days. TCRdb's copy holds only in-frame clones and misses some; the assay was immunoSEQ multiplex PCR. Seen here are 50,000 to 75,000 clones, approximately 72% observed once, and the top ten hold under 30%. For these TCRs, the target antigens are not known. Sequencing used CD4+ T cells from PBMCs cultured without peptide, obtained before COVID-19 vaccination. These receptors were obtained from a human donor who had a prior SARS-CoV-2 infection.

V and J are TRBV5-1 and TRBJ2-5, with D unresolved. V was pared by 3 bases and J by 1 base, with 13 bases between. The CDR3 runs to 15 residues. Germline V gene sequence: CDR1 SGHRS, CDR2 YFSETQ. Written as DNA, the CDR3 is TGCGCCAGCAGCTCGACCCCGAGAGCCCAAGAGACCCAGTACTTC. Its translation is CASSSTPRAQETQYF.

CDR3: CAISESGVEAFF. The CDR3 DNA sequence: TGTGCCATCAGTGAGTCCGGGGTTGAAGCTTTCTTT. The chain joins TRBV10-3 to TRBJ1-1, with D unresolved. The germline V gene encodes CDR1 ENHRY and CDR2 SYGVKD. Trimming cost V 0 bases and J 7 bases, with 6 bases left between them. The CDR3 runs to 12 residues.

The rearrangement joins TRBV19 to TRBJ1-5; D not certain. Trimming removed 5 bases at V and 0 bases at J, with 11 bases between. This CDR3 region has 15 residues. The germline V gene encodes CDR1 LNHDA and CDR2 SQIVND (reference sequence). This CDR3 reads CASSPLQVSNQPQHF. The CDR3 bases are TGTGCCAGTAGTCCCCTGCAGGTTAGCAATCAGCCCCAGCATTTT.

This chain joins TRBV10-1 and TRBJ2-3, with D perhaps matching TRBD2 (6 bases). Trimming shortened V by 6 bases and J by 6 bases, and 13 bases separated the two germline ends. The CDR3 contains 13 residues. Per the germline V gene, CDR1 is WNHNN and CDR2 is SYGVQD (reference sequence). CDR3 in amino acids: CASSRLVPDTQYF. Here the CDR3 DNA reads TGCGCCAGCAGCCGACTAGTTCCGGATACGCAGTATTTT.

V gene TRBV21-1 combines with J gene TRBJ2-5; the table calls TRBD1, which could not be checked here. TRBV21-1 has pseudogene status. The CDR3 has 17 residues. The CDR3 reads CASSKEGQGGIQETQYF. The CDR3 nucleotides are TGTGCCAGCAGCAAAGAGGGACAGGGGGGGATTCAAGAGACCCAGTACTTC.

The CDR3 bases are TGTGCCAGCAGTTTAATGGACAGTCCTAATCAGCCCCAGCATTTT. Translation: CASSLMDSPNQPQHF. The rearrangement uses TRBV28 and TRBJ1-5; D is perhaps TRBD1 (6 bases). V lost 2 bases and J lost 4, with 12 bases in between. This CDR3 is built from 15 residues. The germline V gene has CDR1 MDHEN and CDR2 SYDVKM.

V gene TRBV6-5 combines with J gene TRBJ1-2; the D is unclear. CDR1 MNHEY and CDR2 SVGAGI come from the germline V gene. The CDR3 sequence is 15 residues long. Trimming shortened V by 2 bases and J by 4 bases, and 14 bases separated the two germline ends. CDR3 amino acids: CASSYNTASTYGYTF. The CDR3 DNA follows: TGTGCCAGCAGTTACAATACAGCTAGTACCTATGGCTACACCTTC.

The chain uses TRBV7-9 and TRBJ2-7; no clear D gene. Germline loops: CDR1 SEHNR, CDR2 FQNEAQ (reference sequence). This CDR3 comprises 15 residues. With 1 base removed from V and 5 bases from J, the gap between germline ends came to 15 bases. CDR3 loop: CASSLGAALWDEQYF. CDR3 DNA: TGTGCCAGCAGCTTAGGGGCAGCACTTTGGGACGAGCAGTACTTC.

The CDR3 sequence: CAVGNPFEQYF. The CDR3, as DNA: TGTGCCGTCGGGAATCCGTTCGAGCAGTACTTC. V gene TRBV28 combines with J gene TRBJ2-7; TRBD2 is a possible D gene (5 bases). Germline values: CDR1 MDHEN, CDR2 SYDVKM. The CDR3 is made up of 11 amino acids. Trimming removed 11 bases at V and 6 bases at J, with 14 bases between.

The J gene is TRBJ2-1, the V gene TRBV7-3; 14 bases fit TRBD2. Trimming took 8 bases from V and 1 from J; bases not matched to a gene: 1. The CDR3 covers 15 residues. The V gene's germline CDR1 is SGHTA and CDR2 FQGTGA. As DNA, the CDR3 is TGTGCCAGCGGACTAGCGGGGGGTTCCTACAATGAGCAGTTCTTC. Translation: CASGLAGGSYNEQFF.

The chain couples TRBV9 to TRBJ2-7; TRBD2 agrees at 15 bases. J lost 6 bases, V lost 3 bases, and 4 bases had no gene match. CDR1 and CDR2 from the germline V gene are SGDLS and YYNGEE. This CDR3 contains 15 residues. CDR3 region: CASSAGTSGRLEQYF. The CDR3 nucleotides are TGTGCCAGCAGCGCGGGGACTAGCGGGAGGCTCGAGCAGTACTTC.

The rearrangement joins TRBV5-6 to TRBJ1-1; D is uncertain. Trimming left V 4 bases short and J 1 base short, with 17 bases between. The CDR3 loop spans 16 amino acids. Germline V gene lookup returns CDR1 SGHDT and CDR2 YYEEEE. The CDR3 region is CASSPMGGWGNTEAFF. CDR3 DNA sequence: TGTGCCAGCAGCCCGATGGGCGGGTGGGGGAACACTGAAGCTTTCTTT.

The J gene is TRBJ1-2, the V gene TRBV11-3, with 10 nucleotides matching TRBD1. This CDR3 has 14 residues. Germline trimming cut 6 bases from V and 7 bases from J; bases unmatched to any gene: 8. Germline CDR1 reads SGHNT; CDR2 reads YENEEA. In DNA, the CDR3 is TGTGCCAGCAGTGGGGACAGGGGAATTGGTGGCTACACCTTC. As protein: CASSGDRGIGGYTF.

Of note for this clone: One end of the junction is discordant with germline, which a read error may explain. The rearrangement uses TRBV19 and TRBJ2-7; possibly TRBD1 or TRBD2 for D (5 bases each). The germline CDR1 and CDR2 sequences are LNHDA and SQIVND (reference sequence). There are 13 residues in the CDR3. CDR3 protein: CASSIGAGAAPHF. The CDR3 bases are TGTGCCAGTAGTATTGGGGCCGGGGCGGCCCCGCACTTC.

This chain joins TRBV6-1 and TRBJ2-4; D is unclear. The ends were cut back, 3 bases at V and 5 bases at J, with 8 bases in the middle. This CDR3 comprises 13 residues. Germline V gene sequence: CDR1 MNHNS, CDR2 SASEGT. This CDR3 reads CASSDWQENIQYF. CDR3 DNA: TGTGCCAGCAGTGATTGGCAGGAAAACATTCAGTACTTC.

The rearrangement links TRBV6-6 to TRBJ1-2, with D possibly being TRBD1 (6 bases). Germline V gene data show CDR1 as MNHNY and CDR2 as SVGAGI (reference sequence). V lost 5 bases and J lost 2, with 12 bases in between. The CDR3 runs 14 residues. The CDR3 reads CASSRSTGNYGYTF. The CDR3, as DNA: TGTGCCAGCAGTCGATCCACAGGGAACTATGGCTACACCTTC.

The chain is built from TRBV4-3 and TRBJ2-3, with D possibly matching TRBD2 (6 bases). The ends were cut back, 0 bases at V and 4 bases at J, with 17 bases in the middle. CDR3 length: 17 amino acids. The germline gives CDR1 LGHNA, CDR2 YSLEER. CDR3 loop: CASSQERAGSFADTQYF. CDR3 DNA: TGCGCCAGCAGCCAAGAGAGGGCGGGATCTTTCGCAGATACGCAGTATTTT.

The chain has TRBV6-2 or TRBV6-3 and TRBJ2-1, with TRBD2 matching over 8 bases. Germline V gene sequence: CDR1 MNHEY, CDR2 SVGEGT. This CDR3 has 17 residues. Losses at the gene ends were 3 bases for V and 1 base for J; bases not matched to a gene: 8. DNA for the CDR3: TGTGCCAGCAGTTATAGGCCAGCGGGAGTATCCTACAATGAGCAGTTCTTC. It codes for CASSYRPAGVSYNEQFF.

The chain employs TRBV3-1 (or the pseudogene TRBV3-2) and TRBJ2-5, with TRBD2 matching over 11 bases. V shed 8 bases and J 5 bases; nucleotides not matched to a gene: 7. CDR1 is LGHDT and CDR2 is YNNKEL in the germline V gene (reference sequence). The CDR3 sequence is 14 residues long. Here the CDR3 DNA reads TGTGCCAGCGAACTAGCGGGAGAAAGTGAGACCCAGTACTTC. It encodes CASELAGESETQYF.

J is TRBJ2-7 and V is TRBV2; 9 nucleotides align to TRBD1. The CDR3 consists of 14 residues. With V trimmed by 8 bases and J by 6 bases, 11 bases remained unmatched. The germline gives CDR1 SNHLY, CDR2 FYNNEI. The CDR3: CASGRGTGYPEQYF. In DNA, the CDR3 is TGTGCCAGCGGCCGAGGGACAGGGTATCCCGAGCAGTACTTC.

As DNA, the CDR3 is TGTGCCAGCTCGTCCGGCTATGGCTACACCTTC. Encoded protein: CASSSGYGYTF. V gene TRBV3-1 (or the pseudogene TRBV3-2) combines with J gene TRBJ1-2; D gene uncertain. CDR3 length: 11 amino acids. Germline CDR1 LGHDT, CDR2 YNNKEL (reference sequence). V lost 8 bases and J 4 bases, leaving 8 bases between the germline ends.

V gene TRBV6-2 or TRBV6-3 combines with J gene TRBJ2-5; TRBD2 matches 11 bases. V shed 5 bases and J 9 bases; nucleotides not matched to a gene: 11. The germline V gene has CDR1 MNHEY and CDR2 SVGEGT. The CDR3 runs to 15 residues. In DNA form, the CDR3 reads TGTGCCAGCAGTCGACATAGCGGGGGGGATGTGGCCCAGTACTTC. The encoded protein is CASSRHSGGDVAQYF.